The source of this T cell receptor beta chain is a study of cytomegalovirus exposure and HLA in healthy donors. The PCR ran on 60 Vbeta and 13 Jbeta primers. The assay was immunoSEQ multiplex PCR, and TCRdb's table has in-frame clones only and misses some. The profile shows some 190,000 clones, roughly 87% of them singletons. This clone was counted a single time. Per the germline V gene, CDR1 is LNHDA and CDR2 is SQIVND (reference sequence). The CDR3 has 14 amino acids. V shed 5 bases and J 5 bases; nucleotides not matched to a gene: 4. This sequence originates from a man aged 35-49 years in good health and CMV-seronegative. Source material: PBMCs. The chain employs TRBV19 and TRBJ2-1; 9 nucleotides align to TRBD1. The CDR3 nucleotides read TGTGCCAGTAGTCCCCGGACAGGGGACAATGAGCAGTTCTTC. It codes for CASSPRTGDNEQFF.